This T cell receptor beta chain emerged from a study of blood T cell repertoires in COVID-19. Overall study: Nucleic acid was either cDNA or gDNA, and it came from T cells, B-cell-depleted T cells, or PBMCs.

As handled by the study authors: Counts of nucleated cells, estimated from reference gene primer amplification, were obtained. The protocol was immunoSEQ multiplex PCR, while the TCRdb copy is restricted to in-frame clones and leaves out a portion. The V and J calls and clone size were taken over from that table, and D and trimming were inferred from the DNA. The repertoire has some 76,000 clones, approximately 80% of them found once; the top ten carry roughly 13%. The CDR3 runs 13 residues. Trimming pared 6 bases from V and 6 bases from J, leaving 13 bases between. Looked up from germline, CDR1 is SNHLY and CDR2 is FYNNEI. A remark on this clone: The sample carries other DNA sequences with the same CDR3.

Enrollment of patients from Seattle took place during active infection, with longitudinal follow-up. This sequence joins TRBV2 and TRBJ2-3; perhaps TRBD2 as D (6 bases). Specimen: peripheral blood. This TCR was sampled from a man aged 50-59 years with COVID-19, enrolled during active disease. For the CDR3, the DNA is TGTGCCAGCAGCCTCGGGGGTCGGGATACGCAGTATTTT. Amino acid sequence: CASSLGGRDTQYF.